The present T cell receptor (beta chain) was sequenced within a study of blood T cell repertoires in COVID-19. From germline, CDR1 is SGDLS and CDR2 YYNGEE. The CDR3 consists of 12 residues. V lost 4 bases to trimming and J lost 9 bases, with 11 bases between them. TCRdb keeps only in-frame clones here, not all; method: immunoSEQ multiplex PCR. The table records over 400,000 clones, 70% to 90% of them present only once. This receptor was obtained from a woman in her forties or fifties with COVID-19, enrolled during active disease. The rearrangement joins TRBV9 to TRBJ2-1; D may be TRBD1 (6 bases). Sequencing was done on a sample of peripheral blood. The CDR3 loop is CASSPRGGEQFF. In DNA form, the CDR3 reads TGTGCCAGCAGCCCCAGGGGTGGTGAGCAGTTCTTC. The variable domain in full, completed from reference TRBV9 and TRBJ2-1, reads DSGVTQTPKHLITATGQRVTLRCSPRSGDLSVYWYQQSLDQGLQFLIQYYNGEERAKGNILERFSAQQFPDLHSELNLSSLELGDSALYFCASSPRGGEQFFGPGTRLTVL.